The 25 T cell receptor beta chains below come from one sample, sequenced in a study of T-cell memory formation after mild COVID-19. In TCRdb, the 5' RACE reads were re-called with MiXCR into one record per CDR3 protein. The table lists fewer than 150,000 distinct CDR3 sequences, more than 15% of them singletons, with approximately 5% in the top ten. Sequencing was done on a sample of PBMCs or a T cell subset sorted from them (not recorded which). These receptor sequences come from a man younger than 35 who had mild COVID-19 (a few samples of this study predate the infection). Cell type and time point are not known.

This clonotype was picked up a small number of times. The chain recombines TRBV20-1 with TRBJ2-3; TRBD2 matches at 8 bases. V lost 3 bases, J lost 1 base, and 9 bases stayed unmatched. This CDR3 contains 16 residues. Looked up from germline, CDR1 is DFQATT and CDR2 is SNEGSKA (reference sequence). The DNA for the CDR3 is TGCAGTGCTAGGAGTAGGTCGGGGGGGCGCACAGATACGCAGTATTTT. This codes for CSARSRSGGRTDTQYF.

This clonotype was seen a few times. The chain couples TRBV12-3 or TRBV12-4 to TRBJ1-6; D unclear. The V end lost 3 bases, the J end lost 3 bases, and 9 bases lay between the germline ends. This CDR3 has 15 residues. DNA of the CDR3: TGTGCCAGCAGTTTGGTGGGCGGCTATAATTCACCCCTCCACTTT. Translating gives CASSLVGGYNSPLHF.

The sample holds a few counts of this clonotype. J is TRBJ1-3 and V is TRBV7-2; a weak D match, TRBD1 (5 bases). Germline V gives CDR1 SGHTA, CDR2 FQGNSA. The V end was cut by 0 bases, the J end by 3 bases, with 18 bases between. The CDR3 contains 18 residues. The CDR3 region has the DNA TGTGCCAGCAGCTTAGCTTACACTGACAGACTTGGTGGAAACACCATATATTTT. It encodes CASSLAYTDRLGGNTIYF.

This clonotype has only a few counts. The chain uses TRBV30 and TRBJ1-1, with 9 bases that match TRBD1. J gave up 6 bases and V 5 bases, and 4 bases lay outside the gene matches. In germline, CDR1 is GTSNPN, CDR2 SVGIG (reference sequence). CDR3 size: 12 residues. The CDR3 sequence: CAWGQGTAEAFF. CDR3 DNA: TGTGCCTGGGGACAGGGGACGGCTGAAGCTTTCTTT.

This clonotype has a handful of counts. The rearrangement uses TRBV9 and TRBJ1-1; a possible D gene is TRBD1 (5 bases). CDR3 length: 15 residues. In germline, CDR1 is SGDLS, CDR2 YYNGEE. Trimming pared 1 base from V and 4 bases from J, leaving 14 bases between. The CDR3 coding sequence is TGTGCCAGCAGCGTATTCGATTCGGGGGGCACTGAAGCTTTCTTT. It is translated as CASSVFDSGGTEAFF.

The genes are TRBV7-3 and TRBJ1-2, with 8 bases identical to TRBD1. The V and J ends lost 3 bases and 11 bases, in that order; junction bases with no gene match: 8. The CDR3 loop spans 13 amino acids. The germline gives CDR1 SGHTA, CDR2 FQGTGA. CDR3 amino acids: CASSFLTGAQYTF. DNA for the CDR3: TGTGCCAGCAGCTTTTTGACAGGGGCGCAGTACACCTTC.

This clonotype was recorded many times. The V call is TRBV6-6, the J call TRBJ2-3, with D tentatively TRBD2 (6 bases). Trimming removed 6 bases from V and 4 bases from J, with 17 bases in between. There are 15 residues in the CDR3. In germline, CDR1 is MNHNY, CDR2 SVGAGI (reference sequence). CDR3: CASRLSGTGADTQYF. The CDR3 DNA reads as TGTGCCAGCAGACTTAGCGGCACCGGCGCAGATACGCAGTATTTT.

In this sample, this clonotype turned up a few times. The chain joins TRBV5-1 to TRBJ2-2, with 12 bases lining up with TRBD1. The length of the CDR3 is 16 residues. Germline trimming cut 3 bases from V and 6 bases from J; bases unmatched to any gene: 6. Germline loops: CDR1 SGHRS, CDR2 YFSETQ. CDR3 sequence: CASSSLGQGAAGELFF. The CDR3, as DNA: TGCGCCAGCAGCTCCCTGGGACAGGGGGCAGCCGGGGAGCTGTTTTTT.

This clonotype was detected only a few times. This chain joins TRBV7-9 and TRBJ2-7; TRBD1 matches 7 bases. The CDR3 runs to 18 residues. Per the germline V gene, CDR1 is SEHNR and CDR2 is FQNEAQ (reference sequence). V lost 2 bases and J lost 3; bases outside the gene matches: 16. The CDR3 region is CASSLSRVSRDRDYEQYF. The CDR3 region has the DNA TGTGCCAGCAGCTTAAGCCGGGTCTCCCGGGACAGAGACTACGAGCAGTACTTC.

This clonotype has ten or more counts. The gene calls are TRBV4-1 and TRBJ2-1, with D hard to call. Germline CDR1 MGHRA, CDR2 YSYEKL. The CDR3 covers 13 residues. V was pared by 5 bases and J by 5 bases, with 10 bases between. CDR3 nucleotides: TGCGCCAGCAGCTATCTGGGGAACAATGAGCAGTTCTTC. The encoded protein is CASSYLGNNEQFF.

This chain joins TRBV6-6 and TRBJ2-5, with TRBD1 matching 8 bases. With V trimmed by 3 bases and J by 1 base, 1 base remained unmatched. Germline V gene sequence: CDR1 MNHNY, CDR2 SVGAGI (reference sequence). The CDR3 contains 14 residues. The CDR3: CASSYTGGQETQYF. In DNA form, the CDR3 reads TGTGCCAGCAGTTATACAGGGGGCCAAGAGACCCAGTACTTC.

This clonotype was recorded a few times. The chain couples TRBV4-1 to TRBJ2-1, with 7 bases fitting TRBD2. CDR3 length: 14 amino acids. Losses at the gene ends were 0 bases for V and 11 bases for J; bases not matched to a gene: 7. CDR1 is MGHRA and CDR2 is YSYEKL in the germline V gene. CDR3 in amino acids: CASSQDWRGTQQFF. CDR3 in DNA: TGCGCCAGCAGCCAAGATTGGCGGGGGACCCAGCAGTTCTTC.

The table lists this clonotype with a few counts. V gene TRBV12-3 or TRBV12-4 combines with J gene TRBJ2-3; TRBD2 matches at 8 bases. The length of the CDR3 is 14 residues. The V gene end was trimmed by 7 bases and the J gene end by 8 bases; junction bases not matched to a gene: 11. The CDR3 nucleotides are TGTGCCAGCATCCCCCCGGGGGGGCGGGGTACGCAGTATTTT. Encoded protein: CASIPPGGRGTQYF.

In nucleotides, the CDR3 is TGTGCCAGCAGTGACGTGGGTATCTCCCAGTACTTC. Translating gives CASSDVGISQYF. The genes are TRBV6-1 and TRBJ2-5, with unresolved D. V lost 3 bases, J lost 9 bases, and 11 bases lay in between. This CDR3 has 12 amino acids. Germline loops: CDR1 MNHNS, CDR2 SASEGT.

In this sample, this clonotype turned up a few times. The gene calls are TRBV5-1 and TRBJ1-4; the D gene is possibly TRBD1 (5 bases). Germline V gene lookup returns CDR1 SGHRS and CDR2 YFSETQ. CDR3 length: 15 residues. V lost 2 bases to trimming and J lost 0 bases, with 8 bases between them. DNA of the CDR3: TGCGCCAGCAGCTTTGACAGCGCAACTAATGAAAAACTGTTTTTT. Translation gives CASSFDSATNEKLFF.

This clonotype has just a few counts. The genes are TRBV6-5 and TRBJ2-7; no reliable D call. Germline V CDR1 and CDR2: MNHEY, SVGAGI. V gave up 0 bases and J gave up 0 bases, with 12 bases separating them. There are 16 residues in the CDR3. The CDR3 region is CASSYSGGWTSYEQYF. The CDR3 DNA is TGTGCCAGCAGTTACTCTGGCGGATGGACCTCCTACGAGCAGTACTTC.

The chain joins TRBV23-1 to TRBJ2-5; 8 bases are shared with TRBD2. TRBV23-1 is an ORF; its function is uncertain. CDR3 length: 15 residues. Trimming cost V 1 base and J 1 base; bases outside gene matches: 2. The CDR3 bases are TGCGCCAGCAGTCAATTCGGGGGGGCCCAAGAGACCCAGTACTTC. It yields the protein CASSQFGGAQETQYF.

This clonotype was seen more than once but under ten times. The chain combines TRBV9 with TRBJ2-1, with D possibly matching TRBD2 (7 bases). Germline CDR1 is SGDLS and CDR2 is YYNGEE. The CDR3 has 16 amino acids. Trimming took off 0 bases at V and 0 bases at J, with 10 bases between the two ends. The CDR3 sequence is CASSVGGGDSYNEQFF. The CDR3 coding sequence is TGTGCCAGCAGCGTAGGAGGGGGGGACTCCTACAATGAGCAGTTCTTC. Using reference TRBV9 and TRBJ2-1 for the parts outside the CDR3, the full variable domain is DSGVTQTPKHLITATGQRVTLRCSPRSGDLSVYWYQQSLDQGLQFLIQYYNGEERAKGNILERFSAQQFPDLHSELNLSSLELGDSALYFCASSVGGGDSYNEQFFGPGTRLTVL.

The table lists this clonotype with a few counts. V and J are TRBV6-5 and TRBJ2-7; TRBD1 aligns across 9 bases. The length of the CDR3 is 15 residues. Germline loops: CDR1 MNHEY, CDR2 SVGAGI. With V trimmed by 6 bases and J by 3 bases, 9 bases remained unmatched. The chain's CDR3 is CASSRTGTGYYEQYV. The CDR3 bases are TGTGCCAGCAGCCGGACCGGGACAGGGTACTACGAGCAGTACGTC.

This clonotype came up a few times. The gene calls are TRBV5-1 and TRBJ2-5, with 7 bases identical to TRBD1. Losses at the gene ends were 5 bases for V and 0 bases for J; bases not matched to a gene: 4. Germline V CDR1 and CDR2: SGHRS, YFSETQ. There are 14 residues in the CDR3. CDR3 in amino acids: CASRDGTDQETQYF. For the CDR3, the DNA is TGCGCCAGCAGAGACGGGACAGACCAAGAGACCCAGTACTTC.

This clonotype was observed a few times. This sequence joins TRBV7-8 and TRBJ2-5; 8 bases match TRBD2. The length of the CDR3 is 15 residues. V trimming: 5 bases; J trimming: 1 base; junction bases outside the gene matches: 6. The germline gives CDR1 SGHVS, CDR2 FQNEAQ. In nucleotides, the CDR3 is TGTGCCAGCAGCACCTGGCGGGGGGTCCAAGAGACCCAGTACTTC. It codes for CASSTWRGVQETQYF.

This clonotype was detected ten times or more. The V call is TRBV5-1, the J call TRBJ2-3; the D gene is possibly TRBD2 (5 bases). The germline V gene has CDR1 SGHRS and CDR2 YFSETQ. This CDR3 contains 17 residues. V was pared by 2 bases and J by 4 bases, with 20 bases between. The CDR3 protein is CASSFLTRGNNPDTQYF. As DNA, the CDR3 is TGCGCCAGCAGCTTCCTGACTCGGGGTAATAATCCAGATACGCAGTATTTT.

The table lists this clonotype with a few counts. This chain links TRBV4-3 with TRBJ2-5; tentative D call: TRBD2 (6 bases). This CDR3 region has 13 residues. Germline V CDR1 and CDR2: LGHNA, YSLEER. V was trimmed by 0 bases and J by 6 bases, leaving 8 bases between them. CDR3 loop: CASSQDTSKTQYF. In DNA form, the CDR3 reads TGCGCCAGCAGCCAAGATACTAGCAAGACCCAGTACTTC.

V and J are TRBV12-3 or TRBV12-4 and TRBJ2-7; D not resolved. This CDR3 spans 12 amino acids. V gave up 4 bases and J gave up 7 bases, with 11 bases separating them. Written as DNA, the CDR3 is TGTGCCAGCAGTTCGTCCGGCTGGGAGCAGTACTTC. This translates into CASSSSGWEQYF.

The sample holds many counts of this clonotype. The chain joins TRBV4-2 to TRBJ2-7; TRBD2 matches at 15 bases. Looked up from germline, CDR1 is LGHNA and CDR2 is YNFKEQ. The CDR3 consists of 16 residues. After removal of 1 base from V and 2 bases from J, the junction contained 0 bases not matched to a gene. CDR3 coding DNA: TGTGCCAGCAGCCAAGGGACTAGCGGGGGGGCCTACGAGCAGTACTTC. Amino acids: CASSQGTSGGAYEQYF.